The 23 T cell receptor beta chains in this list originate from one sample, sequenced in a study of T cells in Graves' hyperthyroidism and ophthalmopathy. RNA transcripts gave rise to amplified TCR beta CDR3 regions. A set of HTBI primers served as the primers for a first-round RT-PCR of the TCR CDR3. One entry per CDR3 protein results from TCRdb running MiXCR on the multiplex PCR reads. The sample has 300,000 to 400,000 distinct CDR3 sequences, approximately 15% seen once; the top ten hold about 20%. Sequenced: blood. The receptors stem from a woman in her 30s with Graves' ophthalmopathy.

This clonotype was observed many times. The V call is TRBV30, the J call TRBJ2-2; no clear D gene. The CDR3 sequence is 15 residues long. CDR1 and CDR2 from the germline V gene are GTSNPN and SVGIG (reference sequence). V was pared by 0 bases and J by 3 bases, with 11 bases between. CDR3 protein: CAWSVQGFDTGELFF. The DNA for the CDR3 is TGTGCCTGGAGTGTACAAGGGTTCGACACCGGGGAGCTGTTTTTT.

The chain employs TRBV6-1 and TRBJ2-5; the match to TRBD1 covers 7 bases. Germline loops: CDR1 MNHNS, CDR2 SASEGT. The CDR3 loop spans 18 amino acids. V trimming: 6 bases; J trimming: 4 bases; junction bases outside the gene matches: 20. This CDR3 is CASSLTPPGQRSPETQYF. The CDR3 nucleotides are TGTGCCAGCAGCTTGACCCCGCCGGGACAGAGATCCCCAGAGACCCAGTACTTC.

Many counts were recorded for this clonotype. The chain combines TRBV3-1 with TRBJ1-5; D might be TRBD1 (5 bases). This CDR3 is built from 14 residues. Trimming took off 2 bases at V and 5 bases at J, with 10 bases between the two ends. Germline lookup yields CDR1 LGHDT and CDR2 YNNKEL (reference sequence). CDR3 loop: CASSQQGFDQPQHF. As DNA, the CDR3 is TGTGCCAGCAGCCAACAGGGTTTTGATCAGCCCCAGCATTTT.

This clonotype has ten or more counts. The V call is TRBV28, the J call TRBJ1-3, with TRBD1 as a possible D gene (5 bases). CDR1 is MDHEN and CDR2 is SYDVKM in the germline V gene. The ends were cut back, 8 bases at V and 0 bases at J, with 8 bases in the middle. This CDR3 region has 13 residues. CDR3 DNA: TGTGCCAGCTTCCAGGGCTCTGGAAACACCATATATTTT. Its translation: CASFQGSGNTIYF.

This chain joins TRBV10-3 and TRBJ1-4; possibly TRBD1 for D (5 bases). Deletions cut 2 bases from V and 8 bases from J, with 15 bases between. The CDR3 is 15 residues long. Germline lookup yields CDR1 ENHRY and CDR2 SYGVKD. The CDR3 DNA sequence: TGTGCCATCAGTGAGCGGCAGGGTCAGCAGGAAAAACTGTTTTTT. This gives the protein CAISERQGQQEKLFF.

This clonotype occurred a few times. A much larger clonotype is one base distant, so this may be a read error. The V gene is TRBV12-3 or TRBV12-4, the J gene TRBJ1-4; possible D gene TRBD1, 5 bases. The CDR3 length is 13 residues. The CDR3 region is CGSLGRENEKLFF. Written as DNA, the CDR3 is TGTGGCAGCCTCGGCAGGGAAAATGAAAAACTGTTTTTT.

At least ten counts were recorded for this clonotype. J is TRBJ1-5 and V is TRBV12-5, with TRBD1 matching over 11 bases. The CDR3 sequence is 19 residues long. The V and J ends lost 1 base and 1 base, in that order; junction bases with no gene match: 9. CDR1 and CDR2 (germline): LGHNT, FRNRAP. In nucleotides, the CDR3 is TGTGCTAGTGGTTTGGGACAGGACAGGGGGCAGGGGAGCAATCAGCCCCAGCATTTT. The encoded protein is CASGLGQDRGQGSNQPQHF.

In its sample, this clonotype was seen many times. One end of the junction is discordant with germline, which a read error may explain. V usage is TRBV7-7 and J usage is TRBJ2-1; TRBD1 matches at 9 bases. The CDR3 is 16 amino acids. Germline CDR1 SSHAT, CDR2 FNYEAQ (reference sequence). The CDR3 is CASSLVRDRVHNEQFF. CDR3 DNA sequence: TGTGCTAGCAGCTTAGTTCGGGACAGGGTTCACAATGAGCAGTTCTTC.

The table lists this clonotype with many counts. The chain recombines TRBV4-2 with TRBJ2-1, with 9 bases identical to TRBD2. After removal of 3 bases from V and 5 bases from J, the junction contained 11 bases not matched to a gene. CDR1 and CDR2 (germline): LGHNA, YNFKEQ. This CDR3 contains 17 residues. The CDR3 sequence is CASSHQLASGGHNEQFF. The CDR3 coding sequence is TGTGCCAGCAGCCACCAACTGGCCAGCGGGGGGCACAATGAGCAGTTCTTC.

The chain combines TRBV19 with TRBJ2-2, with D unresolved. Trimming removed 4 bases at V and 3 bases at J, with 9 bases between. Germline V CDR1 and CDR2: LNHDA, SQIVND (reference sequence). The CDR3 is 14 residues long. CDR3 region: CASSTRTDTGELFF. For the CDR3, the DNA is TGTGCCAGTAGTACCCGAACGGACACCGGGGAGCTGTTTTTT.

The chain couples TRBV11-2 to TRBJ1-5, with D possibly being TRBD1 (6 bases). V was clipped by 4 bases and J by 2 bases, with 12 bases between them. Germline V lookup: CDR1 SGHAT, CDR2 FQNNGV. This CDR3 region has 15 residues. The CDR3 region has the DNA TGTGCCAGCAGCTCCGGGGGCTTGGGCAATCAGCCCCAGCATTTT. This encodes CASSSGGLGNQPQHF.

This clonotype was found many times. V gene TRBV12-3 or TRBV12-4 combines with J gene TRBJ1-4; D gene ambiguous. Trimming pared 2 bases from V and 7 bases from J, leaving 8 bases between. CDR3 size: 13 residues. CDR3 DNA: TGTGCCAGCAGTTTATTCAGCGGTGAAAAACTGTTTTTT. Protein product: CASSLFSGEKLFF.

Ten or more counts support this clonotype. The V gene is TRBV12-3 or TRBV12-4, the J gene TRBJ1-1; D remains unclear. CDR3 length: 14 amino acids. V shed 5 bases and J shed 4 bases, with 14 bases lying between them. CDR3 sequence: CASSPLKGFTEAFF. The CDR3 bases are TGTGCCAGCAGTCCCCTAAAGGGTTTCACTGAAGCTTTCTTT.

This clonotype has just a few counts. A single base separates this from a much larger clone, so it may be a read error. The chain combines TRBV18 with TRBJ1-6; TRBD1 matches at 11 bases. This CDR3 has 17 residues. Per the germline V gene, CDR1 is KGHSH and CDR2 is LQKENI. The CDR3 is CASSPTIGTGGNSPPHF. The DNA of the CDR3 is TGTGCCAGCTCACCGACCATAGGGACAGGGGGAAATTCACCCCCCCACTTT.

The chain is built from TRBV20-1 and TRBJ1-6, with D perhaps TRBD1 (6 bases). From germline, CDR1 is DFQATT and CDR2 SNEGSKA (reference sequence). Between the trimmed V and J ends, which lost 5 bases and 2 bases, there was a span of 16 bases. The CDR3 is 16 residues long. The CDR3 region has the DNA TGCAGTGCTTTTCAGGGGAGGGGAACCTATAATTCACCCCTCCACTTT. Translation gives CSAFQGRGTYNSPLHF.

The V and J genes are TRBV7-3 and TRBJ2-7, with D maybe TRBD1 (6 bases). V was trimmed by 2 bases and J by 4 bases, leaving 15 bases between them. This CDR3 has 15 residues. Germline-derived CDR1 and CDR2 are SGHTA and FQGTGA. For the CDR3, the DNA is TGTGCCAGCAGCTTATATACAGGGCCAAATTACGAGCAGTACTTC. Amino acid sequence: CASSLYTGPNYEQYF.

This clonotype was seen many times. This chain joins TRBV30 and TRBJ1-3; possible D gene TRBD1, 6 bases. The CDR3 is made up of 16 amino acids. With 2 bases removed from V and 0 bases from J, the gap between germline ends came to 14 bases. Germline CDR1 is GTSNPN and CDR2 is SVGIG (reference sequence). The CDR3 nucleotides are TGTGCCTGGAGTCGTTCGACAGGATACTCTGGAAACACCATATATTTT. It specifies CAWSRSTGYSGNTIYF.

This clonotype was detected many times. CDR3 sequence: CASSLSPGQFEAFF. CDR3 nucleotides: TGTGCCAGCTCACTTAGCCCGGGACAGTTTGAAGCTTTCTTT. The chain carries TRBV18 and TRBJ1-1; 7 bases line up with TRBD1. CDR3 length: 14 residues. Germline V gene data show CDR1 as KGHSH and CDR2 as LQKENI. Germline trimming cut 4 bases from V and 7 bases from J; bases unmatched to any gene: 9.

The rearrangement uses TRBV4-1 and TRBJ2-3, with TRBD1 matching over 7 bases. V shed 0 bases, J shed 0 bases, and the junction held 12 bases outside the gene matches. The CDR3 is 19 residues long. Germline values: CDR1 MGHRA, CDR2 YSYEKL. CDR3 amino acids: CASSQELVRRTGSTDTQYF. The DNA of the CDR3 is TGCGCCAGCAGCCAAGAGCTGGTGCGCCGGACAGGTAGCACAGATACGCAGTATTTT.

This clonotype showed up many times. The rearrangement joins TRBV2 to TRBJ2-2; D remains ambiguous. The length of the CDR3 is 13 residues. CDR1 and CDR2 (germline): SNHLY, FYNNEI. Trimming removed 3 bases from V and 6 bases from J, with 8 bases in between. DNA for the CDR3: TGTGCCAGCAGTGAGTTTAAAGCCGGGGAGCTGTTTTTT. Amino acids: CASSEFKAGELFF.

This sequence joins TRBV5-1 and TRBJ1-1, with D maybe TRBD1 (6 bases). With 0 bases removed from V and 1 base from J, the gap between germline ends came to 10 bases. The length of the CDR3 is 15 residues. Germline assignment: CDR1 SGHRS and CDR2 YFSETQ. CDR3 bases: TGCGCCAGCAGCTTGGCCCAGGGGACGAACACTGAAGCTTTCTTT. The encoded protein is CASSLAQGTNTEAFF.

This clonotype has ten or more counts. The chain employs TRBV28 and TRBJ1-3, with D maybe TRBD1 (5 bases). This CDR3 has 16 residues. Looked up from germline, CDR1 is MDHEN and CDR2 is SYDVKM. Trimming shortened V by 3 bases and J by 0 bases, and 12 bases separated the two germline ends. CDR3 in amino acids: CASSFQGASSGNTIYF. CDR3 DNA: TGTGCCAGCAGTTTCCAGGGAGCCAGCTCTGGAAACACCATATATTTT. The whole variable domain, remainder taken from reference TRBV28 and TRBJ1-3, is DVKVTQSSRYLVKRTGEKVFLECVQDMDHENMFWYRQDPGLGLRLIYFSYDVKMKEKGDIPEGYSVSREKKERFSLILESASTNQTSMYLCASSFQGASSGNTIYFGEGSWLTVV.

The rearrangement links TRBV28 to TRBJ1-5, with 9 bases that match TRBD1. CDR1 is MDHEN and CDR2 is SYDVKM in the germline V gene. The CDR3 length is 17 residues. The V gene end was trimmed by 2 bases and the J gene end by 4 bases; junction bases not matched to a gene: 9. CDR3 residues: CASSLVGTGYRNQPQHF. The CDR3 DNA reads TGTGCCAGCAGTTTAGTCGGGACAGGGTACCGAAATCAGCCCCAGCATTTT.